This T cell receptor (beta chain) was found in a study of CD8 T cells in ankylosing spondylitis. Using its own MiXCR run on the 5' RACE reads, TCRdb lists one record per CDR3 protein. Of about 800,000 distinct CDR3 sequences listed, about 10% are singletons. This CDR3 spans 16 amino acids. After removal of 6 bases from V and 4 bases from J, the junction contained 7 bases not matched to a gene. Whole-study findings and limits: Reportedly, matched ankylosing spondylitis synovial fluid was significantly enriched for disease-linked clones. In ankylosing spondylitis blood, a motif of eight highly homologous TCR beta variants appeared characteristic.

In regard to this clonotype: Its matching antigen is unknown.

Sequenced: blood, either unsorted or a sorted T cell fraction (not recorded which). This chain joins TRBV12-3 or TRBV12-4 and TRBJ2-3, with TRBD2 matching over 13 bases. The clonotype was recovered from a male donor with ankylosing spondylitis. CDR3 residues: CASSPGLAGVADTQYF. In DNA form, the CDR3 reads TGTGCCAGCAGCCCCGGACTAGCGGGAGTTGCAGATACGCAGTATTTT.